This paragraph reports one TCR beta chain. The data were produced by immunoSEQ multiplex PCR, yet TCRdb's version contains in-frame clones alone and is incomplete. The table has about 2.2 million clones, over 85% seen once. The length of the CDR3 is 16 residues. CDR1 SEHNR and CDR2 FQNEAQ come from the germline V gene (reference sequence). V was cut by 2 bases and J by 4 bases, with 17 bases left in between. The naive CD8 population came from CD45RO-negative cells selected for CCR7, without terminally differentiated effector memory CD45RA+ cells. All donors were healthy HIV-negative adults lacking recent acute infections or vaccinations. These data belong to a study of shared clonotypes between healthy human individuals. Study details: CD4 naive cells filled three plates per donor, CD4 memory three, CD8 naive two and CD8 memory one.

The sequenced sample was naive CD8+ T cells from PBMCs. The receptor was isolated from a man younger than 35 in good health. Some clones in this sample may be carry-over from other donors' samples. The V call is TRBV7-9, the J call TRBJ1-1; D remains unclear. CDR3 region: CASSLKGLGVSTEAFF. The CDR3 nucleotides are TGTGCCAGCAGCTTAAAAGGGCTGGGTGTGAGCACTGAAGCTTTCTTT. The whole variable domain, filled in from reference TRBV7-9 and TRBJ1-1, reads DTGVSQNPRHKITKRGQNVTFRCDPISEHNRLYWYRQTLGQGPEFLTYFQNEAQLEKSRLLSDRFSAERPKGSFSTLEIQRTEQGDSAMYLCASSLKGLGVSTEAFFGQGTRLTVV.